Below are 24 T cell receptor beta chains sequenced from a single sample in a study of shared clonotypes between healthy human individuals. Some clones are missing from TCRdb's copy, which holds only in-frame ones; the method was immunoSEQ multiplex PCR. The table shows 2 million to 2.5 million clones, with 85% to 95% occurring only once. The sample was naive CD4+ T cells from PBMCs. Sample subset: CD45RA+ positively selected. These receptors all stem from a man between 18 and 29 years old in good health. Some clones in this sample may be carry-over from other donors' samples.

This clone was seen a single time. This chain uses TRBV2 with TRBJ2-5; TRBD2 aligns across 10 bases. V trimming: 2 bases; J trimming: 5 bases; junction bases outside the gene matches: 5. From germline, CDR1 is SNHLY and CDR2 FYNNEI. The CDR3 loop spans 15 amino acids. CDR3 in amino acids: CASSERPSGSETQYF. Here the CDR3 DNA reads TGTGCCAGCAGTGAACGACCTAGCGGGAGTGAGACCCAGTACTTC.

The rearrangement uses TRBV4-1 and TRBJ1-3; D gene uncertain. Germline V gene lookup returns CDR1 MGHRA and CDR2 YSYEKL. The CDR3 is 17 amino acids. V lost 2 bases and J lost 3, with 17 bases in between. For the CDR3, the DNA is TGCGCCAGCAGCCAAACTCCCCCCGTGTCGGGTGGAAACACCATATATTTT. Protein: CASSQTPPVSGGNTIYF.

This clone was seen once. The J gene is TRBJ2-1, the V gene TRBV19; 10 bases line up with TRBD2. Trimming took 5 bases from V and 7 from J; bases not matched to a gene: 8. Germline V lookup: CDR1 LNHDA, CDR2 SQIVND (reference sequence). This CDR3 is built from 15 residues. CDR3 DNA: TGTGCCAGTAGTGCATGGACTAGCGGTTATAATGAGCAGTTCTTC. It is translated as CASSAWTSGYNEQFF.

V and J are TRBV15 and TRBJ2-1; tentative D call: TRBD1 (5 bases). Trimming pared 3 bases from V and 7 bases from J, leaving 16 bases between. From germline, CDR1 is LNHNV and CDR2 YYDKDF (reference sequence). CDR3 length equals 15 residues. CDR3 loop: CATSSLSGKVNEQFF. DNA of the CDR3: TGTGCCACCAGCAGCCTATCAGGGAAGGTAAATGAGCAGTTCTTC.

The chain links TRBV6-5 to TRBJ2-5, with D maybe TRBD2 (5 bases). Germline loops: CDR1 MNHEY, CDR2 SVGAGI. V shed 1 base and J shed 10 bases, with 10 bases lying between them. The CDR3 contains 12 residues. The CDR3 DNA reads as TGTGCCAGCAGTTACTTAGAGGGCGTCCAGTACTTC. Residues: CASSYLEGVQYF.

Details on this clone: The same CDR3 arises from other DNA sequences in this sample as well. The V call is TRBV18, the J call TRBJ2-3, with 7 bases fitting TRBD2. In germline, CDR1 is KGHSH, CDR2 LQKENI. With 3 bases clipped from V and 0 bases from J, the junction kept 3 bases outside the gene matches. The CDR3 sequence is 15 residues long. The CDR3: CASSPRSGSTDTQYF. The CDR3 region has the DNA TGTGCCAGCTCACCTCGTAGCGGGAGCACAGATACGCAGTATTTT.

The gene calls are TRBV19 and TRBJ1-5; no firm D call. The CDR3 covers 13 residues. V lost 3 bases and J lost 15, with 18 bases in between. Germline loops: CDR1 LNHDA, CDR2 SQIVND (reference sequence). CDR3 residues: CASSIPRESERHF. CDR3 nucleotide sequence: TGTGCCAGTAGTATCCCTAGAGAGTCAGAGCGGCATTTT.

The chain uses TRBV7-7 and TRBJ2-2, with D tentatively TRBD1 (5 bases). This CDR3 contains 13 residues. Between the trimmed V and J ends, which lost 5 bases and 6 bases, there was a span of 10 bases. Looked up from germline, CDR1 is SSHAT and CDR2 is FNYEAQ (reference sequence). The CDR3 DNA reads TGTGCCAGCAGCGGCCCAGGGTCCGGGGAGCTGTTTTTT. Translation gives CASSGPGSGELFF.

The chain joins TRBV27 to TRBJ2-7; 10 bases are shared with TRBD1. Trimming removed 4 bases from V and 3 bases from J; junction bases left unmatched: 0. CDR1 and CDR2 from the germline V gene are MNHEY and SMNVEV (reference sequence). This CDR3 has 13 residues. The CDR3 nucleotides read TGTGCCAGCAGTTGGGACAGGGGCTACGAGCAGTACTTC. Its translation: CASSWDRGYEQYF.

This chain links TRBV10-3 with TRBJ1-4; TRBD1 matches at 11 bases. This CDR3 spans 15 amino acids. The J segment lost 7 bases and the V segment lost 2 bases, leaving 3 bases of the junction unmatched. Germline CDR1 is ENHRY and CDR2 is SYGVKD. CDR3 sequence reads: CAISEGQGAREKLFF. The CDR3 nucleotides read TGTGCCATCAGTGAGGGACAGGGGGCACGTGAAAAACTGTTTTTT.

This clone was counted a few times. DNA for the CDR3: TGTGCCAGCAGCAACCATAAGACTGAAGCTTTCTTT. This translates into CASSNHKTEAFF. The V and J genes are TRBV11-2 and TRBJ1-1, with D uncertain. Germline loops: CDR1 SGHAT, CDR2 FQNNGV. V was cut by 5 bases and J by 5 bases, with 9 bases left in between. The CDR3 length is 12 residues. The full variable domain, completed using reference TRBV11-2 and TRBJ1-1, is EAGVAQSPRYKIIEKRQSVAFWCNPISGHATLYWYQQILGQGPKLLIQFQNNGVVDDSQLPKDRFSAERLKGVDSTLKIQPAKLEDSAVYLCASSNHKTEAFFGQGTRLTVV.

V usage is TRBV7-2 and J usage is TRBJ2-3, with D perhaps matching TRBD1 or TRBD2 (6 bases each). Germline values: CDR1 SGHTA, CDR2 FQGNSA. This CDR3 comprises 14 residues. Trimming left V 7 bases short and J 4 bases short, with 15 bases between. CDR3 sequence reads: CASNIRRGADTQYF. The CDR3 DNA is TGTGCCAGCAACATTAGGAGGGGGGCAGATACGCAGTATTTT.

This chain links TRBV25-1 with TRBJ1-4; possibly TRBD1 for D (5 bases). The CDR3 covers 15 residues. V dropped 8 bases and J dropped 4 bases, with 17 bases sitting between them. In germline, CDR1 is MGHDK, CDR2 SYGVNS. CDR3 in DNA: TGTGCCAGCGCCTTAGTGGGGGAGGGTAATGAAAAACTGTTTTTT. This gives the protein CASALVGEGNEKLFF.

This clone occurred many times. Other DNA sequences within the sample encode an identical CDR3. The rearrangement joins TRBV5-1 to TRBJ2-2; 8 nucleotides align to TRBD2. The CDR3 extends over 15 amino acids. With V trimmed by 0 bases and J by 3 bases, 1 base remained unmatched. Germline V CDR1 and CDR2: SGHRS, YFSETQ. CDR3 sequence (DNA): TGCGCCAGCAGCTTGGTAGCGGGGTACACCGGGGAGCTGTTTTTT. Translation gives CASSLVAGYTGELFF.

The chain has TRBV29-1 and TRBJ2-5; D possibly corresponds to TRBD2 (5 bases). Trimming cost V 7 bases and J 5 bases, with 8 bases left between them. The CDR3 is 10 amino acids. CDR1 and CDR2 from the germline V gene are SQVTM and ANQGSEA. The CDR3 loop reads CSGSEETQYF. As DNA, the CDR3 is TGCAGCGGTAGCGAGGAGACCCAGTACTTC.

This chain uses TRBV5-1 with TRBJ1-2, with D unclear. The CDR3 runs to 14 residues. The germline V gene encodes CDR1 SGHRS and CDR2 YFSETQ. With 4 bases removed from V and 7 bases from J, the gap between germline ends came to 17 bases. CDR3 in amino acids: CASSPDGAMGGYTF. CDR3 bases: TGCGCCAGCAGCCCGGATGGAGCTATGGGTGGCTACACCTTC.

About this clone: Distinct nucleotide sequences in the sample also encode this CDR3. The rearrangement uses TRBV18 and TRBJ2-3; D not resolved. The CDR3 has 13 residues. Germline CDR1 and CDR2: KGHSH and LQKENI. Trimming removed 3 bases from V and 3 bases from J, with 7 bases in between. CDR3 DNA sequence: TGTGCCAGCTCACCCCCGAGTACAGATACGCAGTATTTT. It yields the protein CASSPPSTDTQYF.

This clone has a handful of counts. This sequence joins TRBV2 and TRBJ1-5; 9 bases align to TRBD1. Germline lookup yields CDR1 SNHLY and CDR2 FYNNEI. The junction had 5 bases not matched to a gene; V was cut back by 7 bases and J by 1 base. CDR3 size: 15 residues. CDR3 sequence: CASTMDRGSNQPQHF. The CDR3 DNA sequence: TGTGCCAGCACTATGGACAGGGGAAGCAATCAGCCCCAGCATTTT. The variable domain in full, completed from reference TRBV2 and TRBJ1-5, reads EPEVTQTPSHQVTQMGQEVILRCVPISNHLYFYWYRQILGQKVEFLVSFYNNEISEKSEIFDDQFSVERPDGSNFTLKIRSTKLEDSAMYFCASTMDRGSNQPQHFGDGTRLSIL.

Concerning this clone itself: Different DNA sequences within this sample yield the same CDR3. The chain couples TRBV11-3 to TRBJ2-5; the match to TRBD2 covers 13 bases. Trimming cost V 5 bases and J 2 bases; bases outside gene matches: 2. Germline CDR1 is SGHNT and CDR2 is YENEEA. There are 15 residues in the CDR3. CDR3 loop: CASSPGLAGQETQYF. The CDR3 DNA follows: TGTGCCAGCAGCCCGGGACTAGCGGGACAAGAGACCCAGTACTTC.

Turning to this clone: The same CDR3 arises from other DNA sequences in this sample as well. The rearrangement links TRBV29-1 to TRBJ2-4; TRBD1 might be the D (7 bases). CDR3 length equals 11 residues. Trimming removed 5 bases at V and 9 bases at J, with 11 bases between. CDR1 and CDR2 from the germline V gene are SQVTM and ANQGSEA. The CDR3 DNA sequence: TGCAGCGTTCGTCAGGGGGGCATTCAGTACTTC. It translates to CSVRQGGIQYF.

The CDR3 sequence is CASRRRGYAEAFF. CDR3 nucleotides: TGTGCCAGCAGACGCCGAGGGTACGCTGAAGCTTTCTTT. The chain links TRBV6-1 to TRBJ1-1; no clear D gene. The germline CDR1 and CDR2 sequences are MNHNS and SASEGT. V shed 6 bases and J shed 6 bases, with 14 bases lying between them. This CDR3 spans 13 amino acids.

This clone showed up just once. V and J are TRBV15 and TRBJ2-7, with D perhaps TRBD1 (5 bases). The length of the CDR3 is 13 residues. Germline values: CDR1 LNHNV, CDR2 YYDKDF (reference sequence). Trimming stripped 5 bases from V and 0 bases from J, with 8 bases between. As DNA, the CDR3 is TGTGCCACCAGCCGACAGTACTCCTACGAGCAGTACTTC. Amino acids: CATSRQYSYEQYF.

This chain joins TRBV12-5 and TRBJ2-1; the match to TRBD2 covers 12 bases. Germline CDR1 reads LGHNT; CDR2 reads FRNRAP. The CDR3 runs 17 residues. After removal of 0 bases from V and 10 bases from J, the junction contained 10 bases not matched to a gene. This CDR3 reads CASGLVLAGGPPREQFF. The DNA for the CDR3 is TGTGCTAGTGGTTTGGTGCTAGCGGGAGGGCCGCCCCGGGAGCAGTTCTTC.

This chain links TRBV6-6 with TRBJ2-7; 12 bases line up with TRBD1. Per the germline V gene, CDR1 is MNHNY and CDR2 is SVGAGI (reference sequence). The CDR3 sequence is 16 residues long. V trimming: 6 bases; J trimming: 5 bases; junction bases outside the gene matches: 11. Here the CDR3 reads CASRRTPGQGADEQYF. The DNA of the CDR3 is TGTGCCAGCAGACGAACGCCGGGACAGGGGGCGGACGAGCAGTACTTC.